One and the same sample provided the 27 T cell receptor beta chains below, sequenced in a study of molecular identifiers for immune sequencing clone quantification. TCRdb reprocessed the PCR reads via MiXCR and lists one record per CDR3 protein. The sample carries approximately 670,000 distinct CDR3 sequences, 15% to 20% recorded once. Material for sequencing was naive CD8+ T cells from blood, with Jurkat cell RNA spiked in. Specified subset: FACS-sorted CD8+CD4-CCR7+CD45RA+ naive T cells. The receptors were sampled from a human donor in good health. Some libraries in this study had Jurkat cell RNA spiked in.

This chain links TRBV20-1 with TRBJ2-1; D ambiguous. Trimming cost V 0 bases and J 0 bases, with 21 bases left between them. Germline CDR1 and CDR2: DFQATT and SNEGSKA (reference sequence). The CDR3 totals 19 residues. CDR3 sequence (DNA): TGCAGTGCTAGAGACTCCTATCAAACCATAGTAAACTCCTACAATGAGCAGTTCTTC. Protein product: CSARDSYQTIVNSYNEQFF.

This clonotype has more than one count but fewer than ten. The gene calls are TRBV20-1 and TRBJ2-7, with D unclear. Trimming removed 0 bases from V and 2 bases from J, with 11 bases in between. The V gene's germline CDR1 is DFQATT and CDR2 SNEGSKA (reference sequence). The CDR3 length is 14 residues. For the CDR3, the DNA is TGCAGTGCTAGAGATCCCCTCGGCGCCTACGAGCAGTACTTC. Translating gives CSARDPLGAYEQYF.

The count of this clonotype is one. A read error may be the cause here, since a much bigger clone is one base away. The DNA for the CDR3 is TGTGCCAGCAGCTTTAGCGGACCGTACAGTGAGCAGTTCTTC. It is translated as CASSFSGPYSEQFF. The V gene is TRBV7-9, the J gene TRBJ2-1; TRBD2 might be the D (6 bases). Germline-derived CDR1 and CDR2 are SEHNR and FQNEAQ (reference sequence). CDR3 length equals 14 residues.

The sample holds many counts of this clonotype. The V call is TRBV29-1, the J call TRBJ2-5; D ambiguous. V lost 2 bases to trimming and J lost 1 base, with 11 bases between them. This CDR3 has 14 residues. Germline V gene sequence: CDR1 SQVTM, CDR2 ANQGSEA. The CDR3 region has the DNA TGCAGCGTTGAAAAAGGCAGAAGCCAAGAGACCCAGTACTTC. It is translated as CSVEKGRSQETQYF.

This clonotype was found many times. The J gene is TRBJ1-1, the V gene TRBV29-1; the D gene is possibly TRBD1 (5 bases). From germline, CDR1 is SQVTM and CDR2 ANQGSEA. CDR3 size: 14 residues. Trimming cost V 3 bases and J 4 bases, with 15 bases left between them. CDR3 residues: CSVEGRGMGTEAFF. The DNA for the CDR3 is TGCAGCGTTGAGGGACGGGGGATGGGCACTGAAGCTTTCTTT.

This clonotype was observed a few times. The chain couples TRBV10-3 to TRBJ1-2, with 7 bases aligning to TRBD1. Trimming took 7 bases from V and 7 from J; bases not matched to a gene: 9. The germline CDR1 and CDR2 sequences are ENHRY and SYGVKD. The CDR3 totals 13 residues. The CDR3: CAINPGQPIGYTF. CDR3 in DNA: TGTGCCATCAACCCGGGACAGCCTATTGGCTACACCTTC.

This clonotype was counted between two and nine times. The chain carries TRBV7-6 and TRBJ1-1; 8 bases map to TRBD1. CDR3 length equals 15 residues. J gave up 5 bases and V 2 bases, and 7 bases lay outside the gene matches. Germline loops: CDR1 SGHVS, CDR2 FNYEAQ. CDR3 amino acids: CASSLSQGARTEAFF. The CDR3 nucleotides are TGTGCCAGCAGCTTATCCCAGGGGGCGAGGACTGAAGCTTTCTTT. The variable domain in full, with the rest retrieved from reference TRBV7-6 and TRBJ1-1, is GAGVSQSPRYKVTKRGQDVALRCDPISGHVSLYWYRQALGQGPEFLTYFNYEAQQDKSGLPNDRFSAERPEGSISTLTIQRTEQRDSAMYRCASSLSQGARTEAFFGQGTRLTVV.

The table lists this clonotype with a count of one. The chain combines TRBV30 with TRBJ1-1; D possibly corresponds to TRBD1 (5 bases). There are 13 residues in the CDR3. From germline, CDR1 is GTSNPN and CDR2 SVGIG (reference sequence). Trimming removed 5 bases from V and 1 base from J, with 11 bases in between. CDR3 nucleotide sequence: TGTGCCTGGGGGGGGTTCCCGAACACTGAAGCTTTCTTT. Its protein product is CAWGGFPNTEAFF. Full variable domain (remainder filled in from reference TRBV30 and TRBJ1-1): SQTIHQWPATLVQPVGSPLSLECTVEGTSNPNLYWYRQAAGRGLQLLFYSVGIGQISSEVPQNLSASRPQDRQFILSSKKLLLSDSGFYLCAWGGFPNTEAFFGQGTRLTVV.

This clonotype was detected a few times. This chain joins TRBV5-1 and TRBJ2-7; D might be TRBD1 (6 bases). Trimming took off 4 bases at V and 2 bases at J, with 16 bases between the two ends. Germline CDR1 SGHRS, CDR2 YFSETQ. The CDR3 loop spans 15 amino acids. CDR3 DNA sequence: TGCGCCAGCAGCCCGGGGCAGGGGAGACCCTACGAGCAGTACTTC. Protein sequence: CASSPGQGRPYEQYF.

With regard to this clonotype: A read error may explain this, as a much larger clone is one base away. The chain combines TRBV12-3 or TRBV12-4 with TRBJ2-3; possibly TRBD1 for D (5 bases). CDR3 length equals 15 residues. The V and J ends lost 7 bases and 4 bases respectively, with 18 bases between them. The CDR3 here is CASTSAGWGADTQYF. The CDR3 DNA is TGTGCCAGCACCTCGGCCGGATGGGGCGCAGATACGCAGTATTTT.

Notes on this clonotype: The junction differs from germline at one of its ends, possibly a read error. This chain connects TRBV6-6 to TRBJ2-7, with TRBD2 matching over 7 bases. CDR1 is MNHNY, CDR2 SVGAGI, per germline (reference sequence). This CDR3 has 15 residues. CDR3: CVSSHPSREDVEQYF. Written as DNA, the CDR3 is TGTGTCAGCAGTCATCCTAGCCGGGAGGATGTCGAGCAGTACTTC.

This clonotype was seen repeatedly, ten times or more. The chain carries TRBV7-6 and TRBJ2-7; TRBD1 is a possible D gene (6 bases). CDR1 SGHVS and CDR2 FNYEAQ come from the germline V gene. Trimming removed 1 base from V and 9 bases from J, with 22 bases in between. The CDR3 sequence is 16 residues long. The CDR3, as DNA: TGTGCCAGCAGCTTAGACAAGACAGGAACCCAATCCGGGCAGTACTTC. Translated: CASSLDKTGTQSGQYF. The variable domain in full, completed from reference TRBV7-6 and TRBJ2-7, reads GAGVSQSPRYKVTKRGQDVALRCDPISGHVSLYWYRQALGQGPEFLTYFNYEAQQDKSGLPNDRFSAERPEGSISTLTIQRTEQRDSAMYRCASSLDKTGTQSGQYFGPGTRLTVT.

This clonotype was counted many times. This chain connects TRBV5-3 to TRBJ2-2; D ambiguous. TRBV5-3 belongs to the ORF category, with a function that is uncertain. V was trimmed by 8 bases and J by 3 bases, leaving 17 bases between them. The CDR3 has 15 residues. Here the CDR3 reads CASTLGPLYTGELFF. The DNA of the CDR3 is TGTGCCAGCACCCTCGGGCCTTTATACACCGGGGAGCTGTTTTTT.

Ten or more counts support this clonotype. The chain employs TRBV6-6 and TRBJ2-5, with D hard to call. The germline V gene has CDR1 MNHNY and CDR2 SVGAGI (reference sequence). V lost 2 bases, J lost 0 bases, and 7 bases lay in between. There are 14 residues in the CDR3. Here the CDR3 DNA reads TGTGCCAGCAGTTACGGTCGGTACCAAGAGACCCAGTACTTC. As protein: CASSYGRYQETQYF.

This clonotype showed up many times. The chain uses TRBV15 and TRBJ2-3, with 10 bases that match TRBD2. CDR1 and CDR2 (germline): LNHNV, YYDKDF (reference sequence). The CDR3 is made up of 15 amino acids. V lost 4 bases to trimming and J lost 6 bases; unmatched junction nucleotides: 7. The CDR3 nucleotides are TGTGCCACCAGCACTCTAGCGGGAGTGGGGGATACGCAGTATTTT. Protein: CATSTLAGVGDTQYF. The complete variable domain, with remaining parts taken from reference TRBV15 and TRBJ2-3, reads DAMVIQNPRYQVTQFGKPVTLSCSQTLNHNVMYWYQQKSSQAPKLLFHYYDKDFNNEADTPDNFQSRRPNTSFCFLDIRSPGLGDTAMYLCATSTLAGVGDTQYFGPGTRLTVL.

Ten or more counts support this clonotype. This rearrangement joins TRBV7-2 to TRBJ2-7; D not resolved. The CDR3 totals 15 residues. Trimming took off 4 bases at V and 3 bases at J, with 16 bases between the two ends. Germline loops: CDR1 SGHTA, CDR2 FQGNSA. For the CDR3, the DNA is TGTGCCAGCAGCTCCGACCCCTCGACTGTCTACGAGCAGTACTTC. This gives the protein CASSSDPSTVYEQYF.

The table lists this clonotype with a count of one. The final CDR3 position lacks the conserved phenylalanine or tryptophan, pointing to a likely read error. The chain carries TRBV24-1 and TRBJ2-2; D possibly corresponds to TRBD1 (5 bases). CDR3 length: 15 amino acids. Germline CDR1 reads KGHDR; CDR2 reads SFDVKD. This chain's CDR3 is CATSGRGLNTEELFL. CDR3 in DNA: TGTGCCACCAGTGGTAGGGGCCTGAACACCGAGGAGCTGTTTCTT.

In this sample, this clonotype turned up many times. The chain has TRBV7-2 and TRBJ1-2; D unclear. Trimming left V 1 base short and J 4 bases short, with 16 bases between. CDR1 SGHTA and CDR2 FQGNSA come from the germline V gene. This CDR3 contains 16 residues. CDR3 coding DNA: TGTGCCAGCAGCTTAGTAGGCTGGGAATTGGGCTATGGCTACACCTTC. It is translated as CASSLVGWELGYGYTF.

J is TRBJ2-1 and V is TRBV5-6, with D perhaps matching TRBD2 (5 bases). With 4 bases removed from V and 0 bases from J, the gap between germline ends came to 17 bases. Looked up from germline, CDR1 is SGHDT and CDR2 is YYEEEE. This CDR3 region has 17 residues. CDR3 amino acids: CASSDPTGLSSYNEQFF. The CDR3, as DNA: TGTGCCAGCAGCGATCCGACGGGGTTGAGCTCCTACAATGAGCAGTTCTTC.

The chain is built from TRBV12-3 or TRBV12-4 and TRBJ2-7; maybe TRBD1 (5 bases). The CDR3 runs to 14 residues. V was pared by 5 bases and J by 4 bases, with 15 bases between. In DNA form, the CDR3 reads TGTGCCAGCAGTCAGGGATCGTTTCCTTACGAGCAGTACTTC. Amino acids: CASSQGSFPYEQYF.

This clonotype was seen repeatedly, ten times or more. The genes are TRBV3-1 and TRBJ2-7; 12 bases are shared with TRBD2. The germline gives CDR1 LGHDT, CDR2 YNNKEL (reference sequence). With V trimmed by 3 bases and J by 6 bases, 6 bases remained unmatched. The CDR3 extends over 15 amino acids. CDR3 region: CASSHLLAGGVEQYF. The CDR3 nucleotides read TGTGCCAGCAGCCACCTCCTAGCGGGAGGGGTCGAGCAGTACTTC.

This clonotype was seen repeatedly, ten times or more. The V gene is TRBV6-5, the J gene TRBJ1-4, with D perhaps TRBD1 (5 bases). The CDR3 length is 14 residues. In germline, CDR1 is MNHEY, CDR2 SVGAGI. V lost 6 bases and J 5 bases, leaving 13 bases between the germline ends. The CDR3 nucleotides are TGTGCCAGCAGCCTTGAACGGGACAATGAAAAACTGTTTTTT. Translation gives CASSLERDNEKLFF.

V gene TRBV11-2 combines with J gene TRBJ2-7; tentative D call: TRBD1 (6 bases). The CDR3 is 13 residues long. The V gene lost 2 bases and the J gene lost 5 bases, with 10 bases spanning the gap. CDR1 is SGHAT, CDR2 FQNNGV, per germline. The CDR3 DNA reads as TGTGCCAGCAGCTTAACGGGACAAGACGAGCAGTACTTC. Translating it yields CASSLTGQDEQYF.

This clonotype was seen repeatedly, ten times or more. The chain couples TRBV7-9 to TRBJ2-7, with D perhaps TRBD1 (6 bases). Trimming took 5 bases from V and 3 from J, leaving 14 bases between them. The CDR3 totals 14 residues. Germline-derived CDR1 and CDR2 are SEHNR and FQNEAQ (reference sequence). The CDR3 here is CASSPQGKGYEQYF. The CDR3, as DNA: TGTGCCAGCAGCCCCCAGGGGAAGGGCTACGAGCAGTACTTC.

The V gene is TRBV9, the J gene TRBJ2-3; the D gene could be TRBD1 or TRBD2 (5 bases each). The CDR3 is made up of 15 amino acids. Germline V gene lookup returns CDR1 SGDLS and CDR2 YYNGEE. Between the trimmed V and J ends, which lost 0 bases and 6 bases, there was a span of 14 bases. CDR3 bases: TGTGCCAGCAGCGTAGGTAGGGGAGTTTCGGATACGCAGTATTTT. This translates into CASSVGRGVSDTQYF.

J is TRBJ2-5 and V is TRBV19; 10 nucleotides line up with TRBD1. The V gene end was trimmed by 5 bases and the J gene end by 4 bases; junction bases not matched to a gene: 13. Per the germline V gene, CDR1 is LNHDA and CDR2 is SQIVND (reference sequence). The CDR3 consists of 17 residues. The CDR3 spells CASSPIRLRDRGETQYF. The CDR3 DNA is TGTGCCAGTAGTCCAATTCGGCTCCGGGACAGGGGAGAGACCCAGTACTTC.

The J gene is TRBJ2-5, the V gene TRBV6-5; TRBD1 aligns across 7 bases. V gave up 2 bases and J gave up 1 base; unmatched junction bases: 4. The CDR3 has 15 amino acids. Germline V gene lookup returns CDR1 MNHEY and CDR2 SVGAGI. This CDR3 reads CASSYQDRSQETQYF. The CDR3 DNA is TGTGCCAGCAGTTACCAGGACAGGAGCCAAGAGACCCAGTACTTC.